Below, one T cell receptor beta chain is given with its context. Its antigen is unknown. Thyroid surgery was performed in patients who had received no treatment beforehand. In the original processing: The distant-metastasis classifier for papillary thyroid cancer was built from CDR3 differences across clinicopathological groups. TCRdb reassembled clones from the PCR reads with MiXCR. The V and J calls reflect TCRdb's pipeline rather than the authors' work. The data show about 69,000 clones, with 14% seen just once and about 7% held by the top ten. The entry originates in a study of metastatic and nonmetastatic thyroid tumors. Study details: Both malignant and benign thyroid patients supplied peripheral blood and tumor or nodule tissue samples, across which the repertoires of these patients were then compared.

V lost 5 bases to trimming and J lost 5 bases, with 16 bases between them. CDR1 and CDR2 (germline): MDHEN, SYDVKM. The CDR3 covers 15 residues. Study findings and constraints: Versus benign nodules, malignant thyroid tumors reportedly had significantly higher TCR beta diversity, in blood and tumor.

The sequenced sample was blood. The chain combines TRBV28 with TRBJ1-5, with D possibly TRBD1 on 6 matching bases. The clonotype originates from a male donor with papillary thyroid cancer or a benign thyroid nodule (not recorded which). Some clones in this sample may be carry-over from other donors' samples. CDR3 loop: CASSDTGQNYQPQHF. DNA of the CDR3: TGTGCCAGCAGTGACACAGGACAGAACTATCAGCCCCAGCATTTT.